The rows below give T cell receptor beta chains drawn from one sample of a study of cytomegalovirus exposure and HLA in healthy donors. The protocol was immunoSEQ multiplex PCR, while the TCRdb copy is restricted to in-frame clones and leaves out a portion. The table records 110,000 to 150,000 clones, about 72% of them present only once. Sequencing input: PBMCs. The source of these receptors is a man in his sixties in good health and CMV-seronegative. The CDR3 runs from the conserved cysteine through the conserved F or W. D genes are given only for firm matches. The size of a clone is reported for some rows only, either as once, few or many, or as a class for expanded clones.

NA | TRBJ1-5 | few | TRBV2 | TGTGCCAGCAGTGAAATACAGTATAGCAATCAGCCCCAGCATTTT | CASSEIQYSNQPQHF
NA | TRBJ2-1 | few | TRBV6-6 | TGTGCCAGCAGAGCGGAAAGGAGTTCCTACAATGAGCAGTTCTTC | CASRAERSSYNEQFF
TRBD1 | TRBJ1-5 | NA | TRBV5-8 | TGTGCCAGCAGCTTGGCCGGGACAGGGGTTCAGCCCCAGCATTTT | CASSLAGTGVQPQHF
NA | TRBJ2-2 | NA | TRBV7-9 | TGTGCCAGCAGCTTGTTCGGGGGAAACACCGGGGAGCTGTTTTTT | CASSLFGGNTGELFF
NA | TRBJ2-5 | NA | TRBV28 | TGTGCCAGCAGTTTACAGGTCGGGGGAGAGACCCAGTACTTC | CASSLQVGGETQYF
NA | TRBJ1-1 | NA | TRBV6-1 | TGTGCCAGCAGTGAAACATTTATGAACACTGAAGCTTTCTTT | CASSETFMNTEAFF
TRBD2 | TRBJ2-1 | NA | TRBV5-1 | TGCGCCAGCAGCACCTACGGACTAGCGGGAGGGCATTCCAATGAGCAGTTCTTC | CASSTYGLAGGHSNEQFF
NA | TRBJ1-2 | NA | TRBV28 | TGTGCCAGCAGTCCCACAGGGTTGCGAGGCTACACCTTC | CASSPTGLRGYTF
TRBD1 | TRBJ1-2 | NA | TRBV6-1 | TGTGCCAGCAGTTCGTTACAGGGGCTACTCGGCTACACCTTC | CASSSLQGLLGYTF
TRBD2 | TRBJ2-5 | NA | TRBV5-6 | TGTGCCAGCGGGCTCGGGACTAGAATACAAGAGACCCAGTACTTC | CASGLGTRIQETQYF
TRBD1 | TRBJ2-7 | few | TRBV6-6 | TGTGCCAGCAGTTACCACGACAGGGTTCGCGAGCAGTACTTC | CASSYHDRVREQYF
NA | TRBJ2-3 | NA | TRBV9 | TGTGCCAGCAGCCGAGGAGGCCTAGATACGCAGTATTTT | CASSRGGLDTQYF
TRBD1 | TRBJ2-2 | NA | TRBV19 | TGTGCCAGCAAACCGGGACAGGGGAACACCGGGGAGCTGTTTTTT | CASKPGQGNTGELFF
TRBD1 | TRBJ2-2 | NA | TRBV5-4 | TGTGCCAGCAGCCGCGACAGGGGTTACACCGGGGAGCTGTTTTTT | CASSRDRGYTGELFF
NA | TRBJ2-5 | NA | TRBV30 | TGTGCCTGGAGGCCGGGAGCCTCACAAGAGACCCAGTACTTC | CAWRPGASQETQYF
TRBD1 | TRBJ1-5 | NA | TRBV2 | TGTGCCAGCGGGGACAGGGGGAATCAGCCCCAGCATTTT | CASGDRGNQPQHF
TRBD1 | TRBJ2-7 | NA | TRBV5-5 | TGTGCCAGCAGCTTGGGGGACAGGTGGGAGCAGTACTTC | CASSLGDRWEQYF
NA | TRBJ1-5 | NA | TRBV6-1 | TGTGCCAGCAGTGAAAGGGGTGCTCAGCCCCAGCATTTT | CASSERGAQPQHF
TRBD2 | TRBJ2-7 | NA | TRBV5-5 | TGTGCCAGCAGCTTTCTCAGCGGGAGTCCCTACGAGCAGTACTTC | CASSFLSGSPYEQYF
NA | TRBJ2-4 | few | TRBV7-8 | TGTGCCAGCAGCTTAATCGGCCAGGCGAACATTCAGTACTTC | CASSLIGQANIQYF
NA | TRBJ2-7 | NA | TRBV6-5 | TGTGCCAGCAGTGAAGCAGGGACCTACGAGCAGTACTTC | CASSEAGTYEQYF
NA | TRBJ1-5 | NA | TRBV10-3 | TGTGCCATCAGTGATGCGGCAGCAAGCCTTAATCAGCCCCAGCATTTT | CAISDAAASLNQPQHF
NA | TRBJ2-7 | NA | TRBV5-4 | TGTGCCAGCAGCTTGGGGCGGGGTAGGGAGGACGAGCAGTACTTC | CASSLGRGREDEQYF
TRBD1 | TRBJ2-3 | NA | TRBV25-1 | TGTGCCAGCAGTGAATTAGGTTGGGGACAGGGCTCAGATACGCAGTATTTT | CASSELGWGQGSDTQYF
TRBD2 | TRBJ2-3 | NA | TRBV7-3 | TGTGCCAGCAGCTTAACGGGGGTAGCTAGCGGGAGGGCAGATACGCAGTATTTT | CASSLTGVASGRADTQYF
TRBD1 | TRBJ1-3 | few | TRBV7-9 | TGTGCCGCCCAGGGGGGCACCATATATTTT | CAAQGGTIYF
TRBD1 | TRBJ1-2 | NA | TRBV28 | TGTGCCAGCAGTCGACAGGGCCCCTATGGCTACACCTTC | CASSRQGPYGYTF
TRBD2 | TRBJ2-5 | once | TRBV27 | TGTGCCAGCAGTTTATTTAGCGGGAGTTATCAAGAGACCCAGTACTTC | CASSLFSGSYQETQYF
NA | TRBJ2-1 | few | TRBV6-6 | TGTGCCAGCACGGAGGAGAGCTCCTACAATGAGCAGTTCTTC | CASTEESSYNEQFF
TRBD2 | TRBJ2-7 | NA | TRBV5-1 | TGCGCCAGCAGCACTGCCGGGACTACGGGCGAGCAGTACTTC | CASSTAGTTGEQYF
TRBD2 | TRBJ2-5 | NA | TRBV4-1 | TGCGCCAGCAGCCAAGATAAACTAGCGGGAGCGGAGGTTGTTGGGGAGACCCAGTACTTC | CASSQDKLAGAEVVGETQYF
TRBD1 | TRBJ2-1 | once | TRBV5-1 | TGCGCCAGCAGCTTCTTACAGGGGGCAGATGAGCAGTTCTTC | CASSFLQGADEQFF
TRBD2 | TRBJ2-7 | NA | TRBV27 | TGTGCCAGCAAGAACCAGCGGGAATCCTACGAGCAGTACTTC | CASKNQRESYEQYF
NA | TRBJ1-5 | NA | TRBV4-3 | TGCGCCAGCAGCCAAGATAGGACAGAGGATATGGGCAATCAGCCCCAGCATTTT | CASSQDRTEDMGNQPQHF
NA | TRBJ1-1 | NA | TRBV4-3 | TGCGCCAGCAGCCAAGATCTCTACTCAACTGAAGCTTTCTTT | CASSQDLYSTEAFF
NA | TRBJ2-2 | NA | TRBV6-1 | TGTGCCAGCAGTGAAAGACGCTTGGGGCTTAGTTATCTCGCGAACACCGGGGAGCTGTTTTTT | CASSERRLGLSYLANTGELFF
NA | TRBJ1-5 | few | TRBV6-1 | TGTGCCAGCAGTGCGGGGTTCGGTCAGCCCCAGCATTTT | CASSAGFGQPQHF
TRBD2 | TRBJ2-7 | NA | TRBV6-1 | TGTGCCAGCAAAAAACTAGCGGGAGAACCCTACGAGCAGTACTTC | CASKKLAGEPYEQYF
NA | TRBJ1-3 | NA | TRBV18 | TGTGCCAGCTCACCGAAGACAGACTCTGGAAACACCATATATTTT | CASSPKTDSGNTIYF
TRBD2 | TRBJ2-2 | NA | TRBV28 | TGTGCCAGCAGTTTATCGGGAGGGGCGGACACCGGGGAGCTGTTTTTT | CASSLSGGADTGELFF
TRBD2 | TRBJ2-3 | NA | TRBV7-8 | TGTGCCAGCAGCTTGAAGCGGGAGTACGCAGATACGCAGTATTTT | CASSLKREYADTQYF
TRBD2 | TRBJ2-7 | NA | TRBV2 | TGTGCCAGCAGTGAAGTGAATAGCGGGGAATATTCCTACGAGCAGTACTTC | CASSEVNSGEYSYEQYF